The clone carrying this TCR beta chain appeared many times. Its antigen is not known. The data originate from a study of CD8 T cells in ankylosing spondylitis. Overall study findings and caveats: Among TCR beta sequences, a motif of under ten highly homologous variants appeared characteristic of ankylosing spondylitis blood. The study looked at matched synovial fluid samples from ankylosing spondylitis patients. Disease-linked clones were reported to be significantly enriched there.

With V trimmed by 1 base and J by 0 bases, 3 bases remained unmatched. Germline loops: CDR1 KGHDR, CDR2 SFDVKD. This CDR3 is built from 17 residues. It was by quantitative 5'-RACE with molecular barcodes that TCR beta libraries were made. Via MiXCR, TCRdb re-called the 5' RACE reads, giving one row per CDR3 protein. The sample yields around 220,000 distinct CDR3 sequences, roughly a tenth seen once. The sequencing input was blood, either unsorted or a sorted T cell fraction (not recorded which). This clonotype originated in a male donor with ankylosing spondylitis or in good health (not recorded which). V gene TRBV24-1 combines with J gene TRBJ2-2; 8 nucleotides align to TRBD1. The CDR3 nucleotides read TGTGCCACCAGTGATTTAGGACAGGGATCGAACACCGGGGAGCTGTTTTTT. This encodes CATSDLGQGSNTGELFF.